This entry concerns a single TCR beta chain. The antigen remains unidentified. The sample is drawn from a study of glioma-infiltrating T cells after dendritic cell vaccination. Study background: Monocyte-derived dendritic cells, cultured seven days with IL-4 and GM-CSF, were pulsed with autologous tumor lysate.

Findings and limits, study-wide: Higher TCR clonality did not directly relate to longer survival.

The V gene's germline CDR1 is SGHRS and CDR2 YFSETQ. This CDR3 is 14 amino acids long. With V trimmed by 1 base and J by 8 bases, 6 bases remained unmatched. Time point specified: after dendritic cell vaccination, including at tumor progression/relapse. No glioblastoma patient carried an isocitrate dehydrogenase mutation. Before vaccination, two weeks after the third vaccination, and at progression, PBMC were collected. Libraries were prepared by immunoSEQ multiplex PCR; TCRdb keeps only in-frame clonotypes and omits some of them. The sample has more than 95,000 clones, 85% to 90% seen once. The receptor was isolated from a human donor with glioblastoma. The rearrangement links TRBV5-1 to TRBJ2-1; TRBD1 agrees at 7 bases. The sequencing here drew on blood, taken after dendritic cell vaccination. The DNA of the CDR3 is TGCGCCAGCAGCTTGTATAGGGGGCAGGATGAGCAGTTCTTC. It encodes CASSLYRGQDEQFF. The variable domain in full, completed from reference TRBV5-1 and TRBJ2-1, reads KAGVTQTPRYLIKTRGQQVTLSCSPISGHRSVSWYQQTPGQGLQFLFEYFSETQRNKGNFPGRFSGRQFSNSRSEMNVSTLELGDSALYLCASSLYRGQDEQFFGPGTRLTVL.